Listed below are T cell receptor beta chains from one sample, sequenced in a study of cytomegalovirus exposure and HLA in healthy donors. Assay used: immunoSEQ multiplex PCR; TCRdb lists only in-frame clones, some missing. Here the sample table reports tens of thousands of clones. Sequencing was performed on PBMCs. The receptors were sampled from a man aged 45 to 65 in good health and CMV-seronegative. CDR3s include the opening cysteine and the closing phenylalanine or tryptophan. The D gene is left open where the match is weak.

J | V | D | DNA | CDR3
TRBJ1-5 | TRBV6-1 | . | TGTGCCAGCAGTGAAAGAGGAGGGGTGGGTCAGCCCCAGCATTTT | CASSERGGVGQPQHF
TRBJ2-7 | TRBV19 | . | TGTGCCAGTAGTGCCGGGACATTAACCTACGAGCAGTACTTC | CASSAGTLTYEQYF
TRBJ1-2 | TRBV11-2 | . | TGTGCCAGCAGCTTAGCCCCACATTCTAACTATGGCTACACCTTC | CASSLAPHSNYGYTF
TRBJ1-6 | TRBV6-1 | . | TGTGCCAGCAGTGAATTAAGGGCGAGGACTTCACCTCTCCACTTT | CASSELRARTSPLHF
TRBJ1-1 | TRBV7-3 | . | TGTGCCAGCAGCTTAAGAGGTTCTCAAACTGAAGCTTTCTTT | CASSLRGSQTEAFF
TRBJ2-1 | TRBV18 | TRBD2 | TGTGCCAGCTCACCACCGTCGGGCGGGGGGAACTACAATGAGCAGTTCTTC | CASSPPSGGGNYNEQFF
TRBJ1-3 | TRBV6-5 | . | TGTGCCAGCAGTTACTCGACGGCAGGGACTGGAAACACCATATATTTT | CASSYSTAGTGNTIYF
TRBJ1-4 | TRBV6-5 | . | TGTGCCAGCAGTTACGGTGGGCAGATGTTTGAAAAACTGTTTTTT | CASSYGGQMFEKLFF
TRBJ1-4 | TRBV7-9 | . | TGTGCCAGCAGCTTAGGATCAGTTAATGAAAAACTGTTTTTT | CASSLGSVNEKLFF
TRBJ2-3 | TRBV11-2 | . | TGTGCCAGCAGGCAAATTAGTACGGATACGCAGTATTTT | CASRQISTDTQYF
TRBJ2-2 | TRBV5-4 | TRBD1 | TGTGCCAGCAGCCCTAGACAGGGACGCACCGGGGAGCTGTTTTTT | CASSPRQGRTGELFF
TRBJ2-7 | TRBV6-5 | . | TGTGCCAGCAGTTACTCCGGGGGAGCCGACTACGAGCAGTACTTC | CASSYSGGADYEQYF
TRBJ1-2 | TRBV28 | . | TGTGCCAGCAGTAAACTCGCTGGTTATACTAACTATGGCTACACCTTC | CASSKLAGYTNYGYTF
TRBJ1-5 | TRBV19 | . | TGTGCCAGTAGGGGTGTAGCTAGCAATCAGCCCCAGCATTTT | CASRGVASNQPQHF
TRBJ2-7 | TRBV4-3 | . | TGCGCCAGCAGCCAAGAGGAAGGCGGCGCCTACGAGCAGTACTTC | CASSQEEGGAYEQYF
TRBJ1-1 | TRBV5-4 | . | TGTGCCAGCAGCCCGAATGCCAGGGGCGCGAACACTGAAGCTTTCTTT | CASSPNARGANTEAFF
TRBJ1-6 | TRBV27 | . | TGTGCCAGCAGTTGGGGCCGCGGGACACCCCTCCACTTT | CASSWGRGTPLHF
TRBJ1-4 | TRBV11-2 | . | TGTGCCAGCAGCTCTCGACAGGACCCTAATGAAAAACTGTTTTTT | CASSSRQDPNEKLFF
TRBJ1-5 | TRBV27 | TRBD1 | TGTGCCACCTCGACACACAGGGGCACCAATCAGCCCCAGCATTTT | CATSTHRGTNQPQHF
TRBJ1-4 | TRBV28 | . | TGTGCCAGCAGTCCCCAGGGAATTAATGAAAAACTGTTTTTT | CASSPQGINEKLFF
TRBJ2-4 | TRBV28 | TRBD1 | TGTGCCAGCAAGACCCCAGGGGGCGGGGTTTACTTC | CASKTPGGGVYF
TRBJ2-1 | TRBV12-2 | . | TGTGCAAGTCGCTTAGAGGGAGGGATTGGCTCCTACAATGAGCAGTTCTTC | CASRLEGGIGSYNEQFF
TRBJ1-3 | TRBV5-1 | . | TGCGCCAGCAGCTTGGCAGAGGCTGGAAACACCATATATTTT | CASSLAEAGNTIYF
TRBJ1-4 | TRBV19 | . | TGTGCCAGTTCCGGGAGCGGATTTAATGAAAAACTGTTTTTT | CASSGSGFNEKLFF
TRBJ2-2 | TRBV16 | . | TGTGCCAGCAGCTCACACGAGAGAGGCGGGGAGCTGTTTTTT | CASSSHERGGELFF
TRBJ2-2 | TRBV2 | TRBD2 | TGTGCCAGCAGTGAAGTGGGGGGGGTGGGGGAGCTGTTTTTT | CASSEVGGVGELFF
TRBJ1-5 | TRBV10-3 | . | TGTGCCATCAGTGAAGACAGCCCTTATAGCAATCAGCCCCAGCATTTT | CAISEDSPYSNQPQHF
TRBJ2-1 | TRBV10-3 | TRBD2 | TGTGCCATCAGTCGGACTAGCGGGGGGGAATATAGAACCTACAATGAGCAGTTCTTC | CAISRTSGGEYRTYNEQFF
TRBJ2-7 | TRBV9 | TRBD2 | TGTGCCAGCAGCCCAAGGGACAGCGGGGGGACCTACGAGCAGTACTTC | CASSPRDSGGTYEQYF
TRBJ2-7 | TRBV5-1 | TRBD2 | TGCGCCAGCGCAGCTAGGAGCGGGGTGGGTTTCGAGCAGTACTTC | CASAARSGVGFEQYF
TRBJ1-4 | TRBV5-4 | TRBD1 | TGTGCCAGCAGCTCACAGGGGGCGGGTGGTGAAAAACTGTTTTTT | CASSSQGAGGEKLFF
TRBJ2-5 | TRBV5-4 | TRBD1 | TGTGCCAGCAGCCCCAAGGGACAGACCAAAAACCAGTACTTC | CASSPKGQTKNQYF
TRBJ1-4 | TRBV6-1 | TRBD1 | TGTGCCAGCCATAGGGGACAGGGTTCTGAAAAACTGTTTTTT | CASHRGQGSEKLFF
TRBJ2-1 | TRBV6-1 | TRBD2 | TGTGCCAGCAGGTCTAGCGGGGGGGCGGGTAATGAGCAGTTCTTC | CASRSSGGAGNEQFF
TRBJ2-3 | TRBV5-1 | . | TGCGCCAGCAGCTTTCAAGATACGCAGTATTTT | CASSFQDTQYF
TRBJ2-7 | TRBV27 | TRBD1 | TGTGCCAGCAGTCTAGGGACAGGGGATAAAATTGGGCAGTACTTC | CASSLGTGDKIGQYF
TRBJ1-5 | TRBV6-5 | . | TGTGCCAGCAGTTACTCGGGAGGGGTCGGGGACCAGCCCCAGCATTTT | CASSYSGGVGDQPQHF
TRBJ2-5 | TRBV5-4 | TRBD2 | TGTGCCAGCAGCTTGGCGGGGGGGTTTGTAAAGACCCAGTACTTC | CASSLAGGFVKTQYF
TRBJ1-1 | TRBV6-6 | . | TGTGCCGGCAGTCAGCGTAATGAAGCTTTCTTT | CAGSQRNEAFF
TRBJ2-7 | TRBV6-5 | TRBD1 | TGTGCCAGCAGTTACGGGACCCCGGGACAGTCCTACGAGCAGTACTTC | CASSYGTPGQSYEQYF
TRBJ2-1 | TRBV7-2 | TRBD2 | TGTGCCAGCAGCTTCCTCCGCGGGGGGGCCATGAATGAGCAGTTCTTC | CASSFLRGGAMNEQFF
TRBJ2-3 | TRBV11-3 | . | TGTGCCAGCAGCCTCAAACGGGATACGCAGTATTTT | CASSLKRDTQYF
TRBJ1-2 | TRBV4-3 | TRBD1 | TGCGCCAGCAGCCAGGCTTGGACAGGGCCCTATGGCTACACCTTC | CASSQAWTGPYGYTF
TRBJ2-5 | TRBV7-8 | . | TGTGCCAGCAGCCTCATGGGCTCGACGGTCCGCACCCAGTACTTC | CASSLMGSTVRTQYF
TRBJ2-7 | TRBV7-9 | . | TGTGCCAGCAGCTTAGACGGACAGTCCTACGAGCAGTACTTC | CASSLDGQSYEQYF
TRBJ1-1 | TRBV19 | . | TGTGCCAGTAGTATGCCAGGGCTGAACACTGAAGCTTTCTTT | CASSMPGLNTEAFF
TRBJ1-5 | TRBV6-1 | . | TGTGCCAGCAGTGACGGGGCGGGAAATCAGCCCCAGCATTTT | CASSDGAGNQPQHF
TRBJ1-1 | TRBV27 | TRBD1 | TGTGCCAGCGTACGACAGGGGGCATACACTGAAGCTTTCTTT | CASVRQGAYTEAFF
TRBJ1-1 | TRBV19 | . | TGTGCCAGTAGTACGATCCGGGGGGGGCCGGTCATGAACACTGAAGCTTTCTTT | CASSTIRGGPVMNTEAFF
TRBJ1-2 | TRBV5-1 | TRBD1 | TGCGCCAGCAGCTTGGCCATTGACGGACAGGGGGCTGGCTACACCTTC | CASSLAIDGQGAGYTF